This TCR beta chain was captured by sequencing in a study of CD8 T cells in Susac syndrome. RNA in amounts of roughly 0.5 to 1 ug was reverse transcribed with random hexamers. Via MiXCR, TCRdb re-called the immunoSEQ multiplex PCR reads, giving one row per CDR3 protein. The sample has about 190,000 distinct CDR3 sequences; under 97% are singletons. This CDR3 is built from 17 residues. Germline CDR1 LGHDT, CDR2 YNNKEL (reference sequence). The V end was cut by 2 bases, the J end by 3 bases, with 17 bases between. V and J are TRBV3-1 and TRBJ2-4; possibly TRBD2 for D (6 bases). The sequencing sample was made of CD4+ T cells from PBMCs. This receptor was obtained from a human donor with Susac syndrome. The CDR3 here is CASSQTSGTLGKNIQYF. CDR3 nucleotides: TGTGCCAGCAGCCAAACATCCGGGACTCTCGGCAAAAACATTCAGTACTTC.